The entry below describes one T cell receptor beta chain. No antigen is known for it. The data were obtained in a study of long-term antiretroviral therapy in people with HIV. The junction had 7 bases not matched to a gene; V was cut back by 0 bases and J by 0 bases. This CDR3 is built from 18 residues. Germline lookup yields CDR1 SNHLY and CDR2 FYNNEI. At the survey level, the v3.0 immunoSEQ assay was run. Only in-frame clones appear in the TCRdb table, and some are missing; sequencing was by immunoSEQ multiplex PCR. The data contain around 30,000 clones, around 85% of them seen just once; the ten biggest clones take up 3.5% to 5.5%. Overall study findings and caveats: Subsequent to ART, diversity was augmented yet persisted below that of transplant donor controls.

This receptor was obtained from a man between 18 and 29 years old with HIV. The rearrangement uses TRBV2 and TRBJ2-3, with 9 positions matching TRBD2. Sequencing was performed on unsorted PBMCs, taken about 3.4 years after starting antiretroviral therapy. In DNA form, the CDR3 reads TGTGCCAGCAGTGAAGCCCGTCTAGCGGGGACAAGCACAGATACGCAGTATTTT. This translates into CASSEARLAGTSTDTQYF.